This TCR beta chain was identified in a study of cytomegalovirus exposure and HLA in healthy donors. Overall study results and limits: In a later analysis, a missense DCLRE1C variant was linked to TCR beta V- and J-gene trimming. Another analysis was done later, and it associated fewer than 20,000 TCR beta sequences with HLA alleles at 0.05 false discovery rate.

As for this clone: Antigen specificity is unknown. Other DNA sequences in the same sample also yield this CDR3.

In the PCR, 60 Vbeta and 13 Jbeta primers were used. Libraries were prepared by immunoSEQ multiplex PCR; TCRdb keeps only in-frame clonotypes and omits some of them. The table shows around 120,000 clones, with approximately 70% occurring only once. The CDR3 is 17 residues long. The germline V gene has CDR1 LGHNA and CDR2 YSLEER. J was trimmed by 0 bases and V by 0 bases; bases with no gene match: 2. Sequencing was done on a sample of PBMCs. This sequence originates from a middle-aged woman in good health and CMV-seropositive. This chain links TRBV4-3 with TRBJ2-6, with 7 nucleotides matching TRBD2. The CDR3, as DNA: TGCGCCAGCAGCCAAGATCCGGGGGGCTCTGGGGCCAACGTCCTGACTTTC. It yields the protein CASSQDPGGSGANVLTF.